Included here is one TCR beta chain sequence, with context. TCRdb's table, derived via immunoSEQ multiplex PCR, lists solely in-frame clones and lacks some. The table includes some 60,000 clones, about 64% detected once. The sample originates from a study of T cell clones after liver transplantation. In germline, CDR1 is MNHNS, CDR2 SASEGT. CDR3 size: 13 residues. Trimming stripped 5 bases from V and 3 bases from J, with 11 bases between. The chain couples TRBV6-1 to TRBJ2-7; tentatively, D is TRBD1 (6 bases). The receptor's source is a human donor who received a liver transplant. The specimen was CD4+ T cells from blood, collected before liver transplant. The CDR3 bases are TGTGCCAGCAGTCGACAGGCGTACTACGAGCAGTACTTC. Its protein product is CASSRQAYYEQYF.